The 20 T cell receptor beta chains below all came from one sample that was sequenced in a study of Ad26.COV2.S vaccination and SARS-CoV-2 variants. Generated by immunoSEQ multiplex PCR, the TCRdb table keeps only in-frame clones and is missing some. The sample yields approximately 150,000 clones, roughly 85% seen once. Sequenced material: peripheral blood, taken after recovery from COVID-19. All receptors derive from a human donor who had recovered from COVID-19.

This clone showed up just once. CDR3 in DNA: TGTGCCAGCAGTTTAAGGATGGGCTCACCCCTCCACTTT. Residues: CASSLRMGSPLHF. This rearrangement joins TRBV27 to TRBJ1-6; D ambiguous. Germline V CDR1 and CDR2: MNHEY, SMNVEV (reference sequence). CDR3 length: 13 residues. With 2 bases removed from V and 10 bases from J, the gap between germline ends came to 9 bases.

CDR3 region: CASGVDSLNTEAFF. The CDR3 DNA follows: TGTGCTAGTGGTGTGGACAGCCTGAACACTGAAGCTTTCTTT. The chain recombines TRBV12-5 with TRBJ1-1, with a weak D call TRBD1 (6 bases). V lost 5 bases and J lost 0, with 10 bases in between. Germline CDR1 reads LGHNT; CDR2 reads FRNRAP. The CDR3 has 14 amino acids.

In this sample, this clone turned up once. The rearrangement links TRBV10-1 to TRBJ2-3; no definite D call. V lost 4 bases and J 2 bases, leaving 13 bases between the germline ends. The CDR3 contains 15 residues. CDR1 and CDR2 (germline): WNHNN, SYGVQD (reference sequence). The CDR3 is CASSVSRSDTDTQYF. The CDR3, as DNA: TGCGCCAGCAGTGTATCCAGATCCGACACAGATACGCAGTATTTT.

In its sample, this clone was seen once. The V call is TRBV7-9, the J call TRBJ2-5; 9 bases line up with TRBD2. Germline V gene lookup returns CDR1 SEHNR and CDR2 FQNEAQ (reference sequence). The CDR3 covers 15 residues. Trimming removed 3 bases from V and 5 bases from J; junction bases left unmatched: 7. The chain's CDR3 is CASSFGSGGTETQYF. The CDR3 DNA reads TGTGCCAGCAGCTTCGGTAGCGGGGGAACGGAGACCCAGTACTTC.

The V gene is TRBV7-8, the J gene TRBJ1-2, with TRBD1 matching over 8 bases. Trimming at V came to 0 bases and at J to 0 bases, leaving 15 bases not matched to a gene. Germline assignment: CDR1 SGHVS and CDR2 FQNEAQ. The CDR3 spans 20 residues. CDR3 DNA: TGTGCCAGCAGCTTAGCATCACGGTGGCGGGACAGGCAGTCTAACTATGGCTACACCTTC. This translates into CASSLASRWRDRQSNYGYTF.

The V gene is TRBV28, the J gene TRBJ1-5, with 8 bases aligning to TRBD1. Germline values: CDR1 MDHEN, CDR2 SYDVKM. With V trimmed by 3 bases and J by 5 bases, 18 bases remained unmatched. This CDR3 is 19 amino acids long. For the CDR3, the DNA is TGTGCCAGCAGTTTCTTCGGCCCTCAAATGACAGGGGCACATCAGCCCCAGCATTTT. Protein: CASSFFGPQMTGAHQPQHF.

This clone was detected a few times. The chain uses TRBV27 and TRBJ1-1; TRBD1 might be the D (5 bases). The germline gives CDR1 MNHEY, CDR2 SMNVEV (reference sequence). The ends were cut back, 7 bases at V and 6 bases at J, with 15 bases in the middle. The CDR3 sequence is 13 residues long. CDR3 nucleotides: TGTGCCAGCAACCCATTCTCGGGGCCTGAAGCTTTCTTT. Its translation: CASNPFSGPEAFF.

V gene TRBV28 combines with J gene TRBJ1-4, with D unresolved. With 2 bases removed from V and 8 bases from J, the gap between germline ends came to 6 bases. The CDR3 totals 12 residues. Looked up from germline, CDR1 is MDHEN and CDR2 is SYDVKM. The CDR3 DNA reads TGTGCCAGCAGTTTAGTTTGGGAAAAACTGTTTTTT. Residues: CASSLVWEKLFF.

The CDR3 region is CASSYSRGFTEAFF. The DNA for the CDR3 is TGTGCCAGCAGTTACTCGAGGGGGTTCACTGAAGCTTTCTTT. This chain connects TRBV6-2 or TRBV6-3 to TRBJ1-1; D possibly corresponds to TRBD1 (6 bases). The CDR3 has 14 residues. V was trimmed by 0 bases and J by 4 bases, leaving 9 bases between them. Germline assignment: CDR1 MNHEY and CDR2 SVGEGT.

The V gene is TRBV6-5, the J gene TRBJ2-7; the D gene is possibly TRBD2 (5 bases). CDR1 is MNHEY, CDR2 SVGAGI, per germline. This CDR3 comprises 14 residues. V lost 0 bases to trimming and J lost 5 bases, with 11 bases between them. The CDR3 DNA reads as TGTGCCAGCAGTTACTCATCGGGGTCCCACGAGCAGTACTTC. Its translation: CASSYSSGSHEQYF.

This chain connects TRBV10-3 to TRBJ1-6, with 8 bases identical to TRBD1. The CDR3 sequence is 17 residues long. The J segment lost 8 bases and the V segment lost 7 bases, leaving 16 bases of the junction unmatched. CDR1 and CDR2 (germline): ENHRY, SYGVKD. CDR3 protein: CAITFRARDRTYSPLHF. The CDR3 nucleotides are TGTGCCATCACCTTTAGGGCAAGGGACAGGACTTATTCACCCCTCCACTTT.

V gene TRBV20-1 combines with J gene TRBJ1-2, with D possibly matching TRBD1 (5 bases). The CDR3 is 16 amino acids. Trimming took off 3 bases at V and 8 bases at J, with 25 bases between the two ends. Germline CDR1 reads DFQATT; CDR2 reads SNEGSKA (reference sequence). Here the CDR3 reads CSASLTGKGSLRGYTF. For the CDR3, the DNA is TGCAGTGCTAGTCTCACAGGCAAAGGGAGCCTTCGAGGCTACACCTTC.

The CDR3 DNA reads as TGTGCCAGCAGCACCTACCGGGGCACTGAAGCTTTCTTT. Its translation: CASSTYRGTEAFF. V and J are TRBV7-2 and TRBJ1-1; D unclear. Trimming left V 5 bases short and J 4 bases short, with 11 bases between. The length of the CDR3 is 13 residues. Germline assignment: CDR1 SGHTA and CDR2 FQGNSA. The variable domain in full, completed from reference TRBV7-2 and TRBJ1-1, reads GAGVSQSPSNKVTEKGKDVELRCDPISGHTALYWYRQSLGQGLEFLIYFQGNSAPDKSGLPSDRFSAERTGGSVSTLTIQRTQQEDSAVYLCASSTYRGTEAFFGQGTRLTVV.

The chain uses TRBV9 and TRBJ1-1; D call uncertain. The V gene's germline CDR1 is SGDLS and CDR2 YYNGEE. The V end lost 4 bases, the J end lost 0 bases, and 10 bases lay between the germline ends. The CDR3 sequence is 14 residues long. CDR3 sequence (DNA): TGTGCCAGCAGCCTTGACGGTTTGAACACTGAAGCTTTCTTT. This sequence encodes CASSLDGLNTEAFF.

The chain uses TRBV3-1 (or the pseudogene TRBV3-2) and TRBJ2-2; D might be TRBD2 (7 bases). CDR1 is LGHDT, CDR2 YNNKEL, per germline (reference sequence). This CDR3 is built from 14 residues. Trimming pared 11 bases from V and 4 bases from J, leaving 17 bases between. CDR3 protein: CARVGGAGTGELFF. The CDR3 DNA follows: TGTGCCCGCGTGGGGGGGGCAGGCACCGGGGAGCTGTTTTTT.

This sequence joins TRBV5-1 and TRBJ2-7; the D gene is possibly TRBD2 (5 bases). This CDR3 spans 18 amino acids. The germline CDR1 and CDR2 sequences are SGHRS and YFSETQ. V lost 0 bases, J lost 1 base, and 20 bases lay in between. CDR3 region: CASSLVAGELGWSYEQYF. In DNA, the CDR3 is TGCGCCAGCAGCTTGGTTGCCGGGGAATTAGGGTGGTCCTACGAGCAGTACTTC.

CDR3 region: CASTGEVRTEAFF. The CDR3 coding sequence is TGTGCCAGCACAGGGGAGGTACGCACTGAAGCTTTCTTT. This chain links TRBV13 with TRBJ1-1, with a possible D match to TRBD1 (6 bases). The V end was cut by 7 bases, the J end by 4 bases, with 13 bases between. The CDR3 loop spans 13 amino acids. Germline lookup yields CDR1 PRHDT and CDR2 FYEKMQ (reference sequence). The whole variable domain, remainder taken from reference TRBV13 and TRBJ1-1, is AAGVIQSPRHLIKEKRETATLKCYPIPRHDTVYWYQQGPGQDPQFLISFYEKMQSDKGSIPDRFSAQQFSDYHSELNMSSLELGDSALYFCASTGEVRTEAFFGQGTRLTVV.

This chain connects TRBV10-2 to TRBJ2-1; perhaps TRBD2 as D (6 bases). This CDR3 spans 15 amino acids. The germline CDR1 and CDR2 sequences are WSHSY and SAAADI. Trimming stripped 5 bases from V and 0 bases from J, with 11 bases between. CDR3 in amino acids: CASSPGLSSYNEQFF. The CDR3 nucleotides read TGCGCCAGCAGTCCGGGACTTTCCTCCTACAATGAGCAGTTCTTC.

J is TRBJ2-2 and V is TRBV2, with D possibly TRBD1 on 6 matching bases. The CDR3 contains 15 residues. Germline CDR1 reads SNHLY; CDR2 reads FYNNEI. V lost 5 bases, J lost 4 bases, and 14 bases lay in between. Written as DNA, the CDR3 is TGTGCCAGCAGTTATGGACAGTTGGGCACCGGGGAGCTGTTTTTT. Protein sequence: CASSYGQLGTGELFF.

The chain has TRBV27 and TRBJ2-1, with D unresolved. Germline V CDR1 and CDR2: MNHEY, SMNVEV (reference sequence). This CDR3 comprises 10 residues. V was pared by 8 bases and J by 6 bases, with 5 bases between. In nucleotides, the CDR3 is TGTGCCAGCGGGATCAATGAGCAGTTCTTC. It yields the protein CASGINEQFF.